This paragraph reports one TCR beta chain. The antigen is undetermined. This sample was taken from a study of T cells in Graves' hyperthyroidism and ophthalmopathy. Trimming removed 1 base from V and 2 bases from J, with 12 bases in between. CDR3 length: 16 amino acids. Germline lookup yields CDR1 LNHDA and CDR2 SQIVND (reference sequence). RNA transcripts gave rise to amplified TCR beta CDR3 regions. The HTBI primer set served for first-round RT-PCR of the TCR CDR3. TCRdb used MiXCR to reprocess the multiplex PCR reads, holding one entry per CDR3 protein. In the table there are fewer than 450,000 distinct CDR3 sequences, about 15% of which are singletons. Broader study findings: Most clonotypes that expanded in the thyroid above 0.001 also showed up in blood.

Based on clinical symptoms, serum thyroxine and TRAb, thyroid ultrasound and orbital computed tomography, diagnoses were reached. This TCR came from a woman aged 25-40 years with Graves' hyperthyroidism that later progressed to Graves' ophthalmopathy. The specimen was blood. This chain links TRBV19 with TRBJ2-1; weak D call: TRBD2 (6 bases). The DNA of the CDR3 is TGTGCCAGTAGTATAGGTAGCGGACCTGCCTACAATGAGCAGTTCTTC. Translated, it gives CASSIGSGPAYNEQFF.